This TCR beta chain was retrieved from a study of cytomegalovirus exposure and HLA in healthy donors. V was pared by 4 bases and J by 8 bases, with 6 bases of the junction left unmatched. The CDR3 is 15 amino acids. CDR1 and CDR2 (germline): SGHTA, FQGNSA. PCR used 60 Vbeta primers and 13 Jbeta primers. Assay: immunoSEQ multiplex PCR; the TCRdb copy retains only in-frame clones and omits some. Seen here are about 170,000 clones, 84% observed once, and the top ten hold more than 0.35%. The sample comprised PBMCs. This clonotype was sampled from a boy between 2 and 15 years old in good health and CMV-seronegative. The J gene is TRBJ2-1, the V gene TRBV7-2, with 12 nucleotides matching TRBD2. The CDR3 region is CASSSSTSGSYEQFF. CDR3 nucleotides: TGTGCCAGCAGCTCGTCGACTAGCGGGAGCTATGAGCAGTTCTTC. Using reference TRBV7-2 and TRBJ2-1 for the parts outside the CDR3, the full variable domain is GAGVSQSPSNKVTEKGKDVELRCDPISGHTALYWYRQSLGQGLEFLIYFQGNSAPDKSGLPSDRFSAERTGGSVSTLTIQRTQQEDSAVYLCASSSSTSGSYEQFFGPGTRLTVL.